This TCR beta chain derives from a study of cytomegalovirus exposure and HLA in healthy donors. Study results and caveats: An analysis was carried out later, and it reportedly showed fewer N-insertions in an Asian-associated ancestry cluster than the roughly 700-donor mean. Per a prior analysis, the majority of TCR beta V segments were productive roughly 90% or roughly 30% of the time.

This clone has a handful of counts. Its matching antigen is unknown. PCR was performed using 60 Vbeta and 13 Jbeta primers. In the source study's methods: Roughly 10 million shared chains were among approximately 80 million unique TCR beta chains counted in a later analysis. TCRdb's copy holds only in-frame clones and misses some; the assay was immunoSEQ multiplex PCR. Clone size and the V and J calls come from that table; the DNA yielded D and trimming. The table records under 120,000 clones, 74% of them present only once. Sequencing was performed on PBMCs. This sequence originates from a man between 50 and 59 years old in good health and CMV-seropositive.

CDR3 bases: TGTGCCAGCAGCTTAGACACTAGTGCTGGGGCCAACGTCCTGACTTTC. Translation gives CASSLDTSAGANVLTF. The chain uses TRBV7-8 and TRBJ2-6; tentative D call: TRBD2 (5 bases). This CDR3 contains 16 residues. V lost 1 base, J lost 2 bases, and 9 bases lay in between. Per germline, CDR1 SGHVS and CDR2 FQNEAQ.